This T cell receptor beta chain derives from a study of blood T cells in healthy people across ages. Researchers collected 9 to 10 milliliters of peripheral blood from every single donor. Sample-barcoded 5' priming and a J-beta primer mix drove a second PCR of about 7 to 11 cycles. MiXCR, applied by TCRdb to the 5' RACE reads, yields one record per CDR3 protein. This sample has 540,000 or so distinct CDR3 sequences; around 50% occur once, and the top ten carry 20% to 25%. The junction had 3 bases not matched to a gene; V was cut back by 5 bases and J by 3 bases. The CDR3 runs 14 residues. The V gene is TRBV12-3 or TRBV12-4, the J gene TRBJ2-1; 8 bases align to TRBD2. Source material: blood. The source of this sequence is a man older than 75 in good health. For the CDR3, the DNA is TGTGCCAGCAGTCAGACTAGCGACTACAATGAGCAGTTCTTC. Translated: CASSQTSDYNEQFF.